This is a list of T cell receptor beta chains from one sample in a study of monozygotic twins with inflammatory bowel disease. TCRdb reworked the 5' RACE reads into one entry per CDR3 protein, no DNA. This sample's table has around 410,000 distinct CDR3 sequences. The sequencing input was blood. Source of these receptors: a human donor with ulcerative colitis or Crohn's disease, or a healthy co-twin of an affected twin (not recorded which). The CDR3 runs from the conserved cysteine through the conserved F or W.

TRBJ2-5 | 15 | TRBV11-2 | CASSFGGAYQETQYF
TRBJ2-1 | 13 | TRBV20-1 | CSLGTGTYNEQFF
TRBJ1-1 | 13 | TRBV7-2 | CASSVTGTPRAFF
TRBJ2-7 | 20 | TRBV24-1 | CATRGTCYQTSRDYYYEQYF
TRBJ2-2 | 18 | TRBV10-2 | CASSVLAGGLSLAGELFF
TRBJ1-4 | 13 | TRBV7-2 | CASSRVSYEKLFF
TRBJ1-4 | 16 | TRBV7-9 | CASSFLTGGLWEKLFF
TRBJ2-1 | 18 | TRBV5-1 | CASSWTRTSGGAWNEQFF
TRBJ2-7 | 14 | TRBV20-1 | CSAKLIGFLREQYF
TRBJ2-5 | 14 | TRBV20-1 | CSAGPTGARGTQYF
TRBJ1-1 | 14 | TRBV28 | CASLPGTGHTEAFF
TRBJ1-2 | 14 | TRBV5-6 | CASRPRQDLNGYTF
TRBJ2-2 | 16 | TRBV5-1 | CASSLDPGLAAGELFF
TRBJ1-1 | 16 | TRBV7-9 | CASSLIPGQDRTEAFF
TRBJ1-2 | 15 | TRBV5-6 | CASSLTGANNYGYTF
TRBJ1-6 | 13 | TRBV12-3/TRBV12-4 | CASRGTGYSPLHF
TRBJ1-1 | 15 | TRBV14 | CASSQLRQANTEAFF
TRBJ1-1 | 13 | TRBV7-8 | CASSPYLRAEAFF